This TCR beta chain is from a study of post-analysis software for immune sequencing data. For the study at large: Several disease courses (relapsing-remitting, secondary progressive and progressive-relapsing) of multiple sclerosis were included.

This clonotype was seen ten or more times. Its antigen is unknown. The V gene's germline CDR1 is SGHAT and CDR2 FQNNGV. The V end lost 6 bases, the J end lost 5 bases, and 7 bases lay between the germline ends. The CDR3 loop spans 11 amino acids. General study results and limits: Included in a set of several TRBV segments more frequent in patients than controls were TRBV5-6, TRBV5-1 and TRBV20-1.

Unique molecular identifiers were built into the TCR beta cDNA libraries. cDNA molecules numbering 400,000 to 550,000 came from approximately 1 to 10 million T cells. TCRdb processed the PCR reads anew with MiXCR; each CDR3 protein has one entry. Among 250,000 to 300,000 distinct CDR3 sequences listed, 30% to 45% were seen once. This chain uses TRBV11-2 with TRBJ2-5; a weak D match, TRBD2 (6 bases). This receptor was obtained from a girl aged 5-17 years with multiple sclerosis. Sequencing was done on a sample of blood. The CDR3 region has the DNA TGTGCCAGCAGGGCGGGGGAGACCCAGTACTTC. Its protein is CASRAGETQYF.